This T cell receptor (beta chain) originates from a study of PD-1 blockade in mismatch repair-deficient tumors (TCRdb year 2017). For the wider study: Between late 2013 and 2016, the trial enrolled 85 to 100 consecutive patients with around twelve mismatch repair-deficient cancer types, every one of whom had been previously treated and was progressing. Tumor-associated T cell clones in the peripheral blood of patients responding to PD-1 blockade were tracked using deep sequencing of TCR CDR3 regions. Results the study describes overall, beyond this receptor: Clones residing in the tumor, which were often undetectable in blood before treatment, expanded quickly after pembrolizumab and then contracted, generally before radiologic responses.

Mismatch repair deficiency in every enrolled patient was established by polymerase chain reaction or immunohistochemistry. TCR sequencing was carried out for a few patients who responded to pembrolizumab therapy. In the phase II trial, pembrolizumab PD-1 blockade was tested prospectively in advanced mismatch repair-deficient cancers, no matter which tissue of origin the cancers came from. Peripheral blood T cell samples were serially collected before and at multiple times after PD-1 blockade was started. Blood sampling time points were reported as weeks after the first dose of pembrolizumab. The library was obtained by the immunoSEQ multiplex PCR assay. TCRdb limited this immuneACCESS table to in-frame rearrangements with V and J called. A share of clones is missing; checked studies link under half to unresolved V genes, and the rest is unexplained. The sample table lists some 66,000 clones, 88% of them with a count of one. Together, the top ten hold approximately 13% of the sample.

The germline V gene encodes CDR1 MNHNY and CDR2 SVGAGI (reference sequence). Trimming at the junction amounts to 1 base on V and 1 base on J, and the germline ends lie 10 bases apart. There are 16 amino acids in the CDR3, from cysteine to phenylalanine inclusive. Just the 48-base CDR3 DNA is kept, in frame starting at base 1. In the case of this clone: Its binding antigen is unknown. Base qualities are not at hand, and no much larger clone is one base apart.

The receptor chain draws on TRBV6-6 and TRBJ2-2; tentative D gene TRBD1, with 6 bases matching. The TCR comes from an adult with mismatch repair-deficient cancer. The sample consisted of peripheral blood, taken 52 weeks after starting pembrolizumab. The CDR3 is CASSYLDSGNTGELFF. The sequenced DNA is TGTGCCAGCAGTTACTTGGACAGCGGGAACACCGGGGAGCTGTTTTTT.